Below are 30 T cell receptor beta chains sequenced from a single sample in a study of memory CD4+ T cells and cytomegalovirus serostatus. Profiling relied on immunoSEQ multiplex PCR, and the TCRdb table lists in-frame clones only, not all of them. Of approximately 49,000 clones listed, roughly 80% are singletons. The sort gate was single viable CD3+CD4+CD8-CD45RO+ cells for memory CD4+ T cells. The source material was memory CD4+ T cells from blood. The receptors come from an adult in good health and CMV-seronegative.

The rearrangement links TRBV6-1 to TRBJ1-5; D might be TRBD1 (6 bases). This CDR3 comprises 15 residues. The germline V gene encodes CDR1 MNHNS and CDR2 SASEGT. Trimming pared 2 bases from V and 7 bases from J, leaving 15 bases between. For the CDR3, the DNA is TGTGCCAGCAGTGAACAGCGGGGGGCATCGCAGCCCCAGCATTTT. Translation gives CASSEQRGASQPQHF.

In its sample, this clone ranks as medium-sized. The chain recombines TRBV15 with TRBJ2-6; D not resolved. The CDR3 runs 15 residues. Germline V lookup: CDR1 LNHNV, CDR2 YYDKDF (reference sequence). Trimming left V 4 bases short and J 3 bases short, with 10 bases between. This chain's CDR3 is CATSKSRRGANVLTF. In DNA form, the CDR3 reads TGTGCCACCAGCAAGTCCAGGCGTGGGGCCAACGTCCTGACTTTC.

The genes are TRBV5-6 and TRBJ2-3; 12 bases are shared with TRBD2. The CDR3 consists of 15 residues. The V segment lost 4 bases and the J segment 9 bases; nucleotides outside the gene matches: 9. The germline V gene has CDR1 SGHDT and CDR2 YYEEEE. The CDR3 DNA is TGTGCCAGCAGCCTACGGACTAGCGGGGTGGAGACGCAGTATTTT. This encodes CASSLRTSGVETQYF.

The J gene is TRBJ1-1, the V gene TRBV5-1, with D tentatively TRBD1 (6 bases). CDR1 is SGHRS, CDR2 YFSETQ, per germline. Trimming cost V 2 bases and J 11 bases, with 22 bases left between them. This CDR3 contains 15 residues. The CDR3 loop reads CASSFEAGAHRPAFF. The DNA of the CDR3 is TGCGCCAGCAGCTTCGAGGCAGGGGCTCACCGGCCGGCTTTCTTT.

The chain links TRBV6-1 to TRBJ2-7, with a possible D match to TRBD2 (6 bases). The CDR3 loop spans 14 amino acids. Germline V lookup: CDR1 MNHNS, CDR2 SASEGT. Between the trimmed V and J ends, which lost 3 bases and 3 bases, there was a span of 12 bases. The CDR3 sequence: CASSDPGLLYEQYF. As DNA, the CDR3 is TGTGCCAGCAGTGATCCGGGACTCCTCTACGAGCAGTACTTC.

This chain connects TRBV18 to TRBJ1-4, with 7 bases identical to TRBD1. The CDR3 runs 16 residues. With V trimmed by 4 bases and J by 0 bases, 5 bases remained unmatched. Germline V lookup: CDR1 KGHSH, CDR2 LQKENI. CDR3 sequence (DNA): TGTGCCAGCTCACGGGACAGACCTGCAACTAATGAAAAACTGTTTTTT. Its translation is CASSRDRPATNEKLFF.

The rearrangement joins TRBV6-5 to TRBJ2-1; no definite D call. Germline CDR1 MNHEY, CDR2 SVGAGI. This CDR3 is 15 amino acids long. Trimming took 2 bases from V and 5 from J, leaving 13 bases between them. CDR3 nucleotide sequence: TGTGCCAGCAGTTACGATGGTACTACCCACAATGAGCAGTTCTTC. This codes for CASSYDGTTHNEQFF.

V gene TRBV7-2 combines with J gene TRBJ2-2; D possibly matches TRBD1 or TRBD2 (5 bases each). Trimming left V 5 bases short and J 7 bases short, with 11 bases between. The CDR3 contains 13 residues. CDR1 SGHTA and CDR2 FQGNSA come from the germline V gene. CDR3 sequence reads: CASSGLGVGELFF. The CDR3 DNA is TGTGCCAGCAGCGGCCTGGGGGTCGGGGAGCTGTTTTTT.

The chain joins TRBV18 to TRBJ2-2; D is undetermined. The length of the CDR3 is 13 residues. From germline, CDR1 is KGHSH and CDR2 LQKENI. V gave up 2 bases and J gave up 4 bases, with 5 bases separating them. CDR3 amino acids: CASSPDVTGELFF. The DNA for the CDR3 is TGTGCCAGCTCACCAGATGTCACCGGGGAGCTGTTTTTT.

The DNA for the CDR3 is TGTGCCTGGAGCCCGGGACAGGGGGATACTAATGAAAAACTGTTTTTT. It encodes CAWSPGQGDTNEKLFF. V usage is TRBV30 and J usage is TRBJ1-4; 11 bases map to TRBD1. Germline CDR1 and CDR2: GTSNPN and SVGIG (reference sequence). The CDR3 is 16 amino acids. V dropped 3 bases and J dropped 2; count of bases not matched to a gene: 5.

This clone has a handful of counts. The CDR3 bases are TGTGCCAGCAGCCGAGGGGGGGGAAACACCATATATTTT. Its translation: CASSRGGGNTIYF. The rearrangement uses TRBV27 and TRBJ1-3; TRBD1 is a possible D gene (6 bases). The CDR3 covers 13 residues. Germline lookup yields CDR1 MNHEY and CDR2 SMNVEV (reference sequence). V was pared by 6 bases and J by 4 bases, with 10 bases between.

This chain uses TRBV6-1 with TRBJ1-2; D remains unclear. V was trimmed by 2 bases and J by 1 base, leaving 8 bases between them. Germline V gene data show CDR1 as MNHNS and CDR2 as SASEGT. This CDR3 is 14 amino acids long. CDR3 amino acids: CASSEIVDNYGYTF. The CDR3 DNA reads TGTGCCAGCAGTGAAATCGTGGATAACTATGGCTACACCTTC.

The V and J genes are TRBV6-4 and TRBJ2-1; D gene uncertain. Germline CDR1 reads MRHNA; CDR2 reads SNTAGT. CDR3 length equals 14 residues. Trimming removed 2 bases from V and 5 bases from J, with 10 bases in between. CDR3 DNA: TGTGCCAGCAGTGACACCCACCGGGACAATGAGCAGTTCTTC. It yields the protein CASSDTHRDNEQFF.

On this clone itself: One junction end does not reproduce the germline sequence, and a read error may be involved. V is TRBV7-8 and J is TRBJ2-7; D is perhaps TRBD1 (6 bases). The CDR3 extends over 12 amino acids. Per the germline V gene, CDR1 is SGHVS and CDR2 is FQNEAQ. For the CDR3, the DNA is TGTGCCAGCAGCTTAGGTACAGGGCCGGTTAACTTC. It specifies CASSLGTGPVNF.

This chain joins TRBV5-6 and TRBJ1-6, with unresolved D. The CDR3 has 15 residues. Per the germline V gene, CDR1 is SGHDT and CDR2 is YYEEEE. Trimming removed 5 bases from V and 4 bases from J, with 13 bases in between. CDR3 nucleotides: TGTGCCAGCAGGTCATATCCCACTTATAATTCACCCCTCCACTTT. Protein sequence: CASRSYPTYNSPLHF.

This chain links TRBV5-1 with TRBJ1-1; D uncertain. The CDR3 is 11 amino acids. V dropped 3 bases and J dropped 8 bases, with 8 bases sitting between them. CDR1 and CDR2 from the germline V gene are SGHRS and YFSETQ. This CDR3 reads CASSSGFEAFF. CDR3 DNA sequence: TGCGCCAGCAGCTCGGGGTTCGAAGCTTTCTTT.

This clone was recorded a few times. The V call is TRBV30, the J call TRBJ1-3; D perhaps matches TRBD1 (5 bases). Looked up from germline, CDR1 is GTSNPN and CDR2 is SVGIG (reference sequence). The CDR3 is 15 amino acids. Trimming removed 4 bases from V and 0 bases from J, with 13 bases in between. CDR3 DNA: TGTGCCTGGACCCGCGACAGTGTCTCTGGAAACACCATATATTTT. It encodes CAWTRDSVSGNTIYF. The full variable domain, with the rest looked up from reference TRBV30 and TRBJ1-3, is SQTIHQWPATLVQPVGSPLSLECTVEGTSNPNLYWYRQAAGRGLQLLFYSVGIGQISSEVPQNLSASRPQDRQFILSSKKLLLSDSGFYLCAWTRDSVSGNTIYFGEGSWLTVV.

The rearrangement links TRBV5-1 to TRBJ1-2; possibly TRBD1 for D (5 bases). CDR3 length: 14 amino acids. Trimming cost V 2 bases and J 2 bases, with 10 bases left between them. CDR1 SGHRS and CDR2 YFSETQ come from the germline V gene. This CDR3 reads CASSLGVTNYGYTF. In DNA form, the CDR3 reads TGCGCCAGCAGCTTAGGGGTCACAAACTATGGCTACACCTTC.

The chain uses TRBV19 and TRBJ2-2, with D uncertain. The CDR3 loop spans 13 amino acids. Germline CDR1 reads LNHDA; CDR2 reads SQIVND (reference sequence). Trimming pared 9 bases from V and 8 bases from J, leaving 16 bases between. This chain's CDR3 is CASLEPRQGELFF. CDR3 DNA sequence: TGTGCCAGCCTAGAGCCGCGACAAGGGGAGCTGTTTTTT.

Here the CDR3 DNA reads TGTGCCAGCAGCCCTCGAGGGGGGCGAGAGACCCAGTACTTC. This gives the protein CASSPRGGRETQYF. The rearrangement uses TRBV7-9 and TRBJ2-5; possibly TRBD1 or TRBD2 for D (6 bases each). The CDR3 covers 14 residues. From germline, CDR1 is SEHNR and CDR2 FQNEAQ (reference sequence). Deletions cut 5 bases from V and 4 bases from J, with 14 bases between.

This clone has a handful of counts. The chain combines TRBV7-2 with TRBJ1-5; D possibly corresponds to TRBD1 (5 bases). Trimming took off 5 bases at V and 5 bases at J, with 10 bases between the two ends. CDR3 length equals 13 residues. CDR1 SGHTA and CDR2 FQGNSA come from the germline V gene. This CDR3 is CASSPRGDQPQHF. DNA of the CDR3: TGTGCCAGCAGCCCCCGGGGGGATCAGCCCCAGCATTTT.

The CDR3 is CSVDMGQGQGEKLFF. CDR3 sequence (DNA): TGCAGCGTTGATATGGGGCAGGGACAAGGTGAAAAACTGTTTTTT. The chain combines TRBV29-1 with TRBJ1-4; D perhaps matches TRBD1 (6 bases). The germline V gene has CDR1 SQVTM and CDR2 ANQGSEA. The CDR3 has 15 residues. Between the trimmed V and J ends, which lost 3 bases and 7 bases, there was a span of 18 bases.

The chain uses TRBV27 and TRBJ1-1, with D possibly TRBD1 on 6 matching bases. V was trimmed by 3 bases and J by 4 bases, leaving 12 bases between them. This CDR3 is 14 amino acids long. Germline V gene lookup returns CDR1 MNHEY and CDR2 SMNVEV (reference sequence). The CDR3 loop is CASSLQQGPTEAFF. CDR3 DNA sequence: TGTGCCAGCAGTTTGCAACAGGGCCCCACTGAAGCTTTCTTT.

This clone came up once. The genes are TRBV6-5 and TRBJ2-5, with no clear D. Germline loops: CDR1 MNHEY, CDR2 SVGAGI. Trimming stripped 4 bases from V and 1 base from J, with 10 bases between. This CDR3 comprises 14 residues. The CDR3: CASSSSFTQETQYF. The DNA of the CDR3 is TGTGCCAGCAGTTCAAGTTTCACCCAAGAGACCCAGTACTTC.

This clone was counted a single time. The chain uses TRBV6-6 and TRBJ2-4; a weak D match, TRBD1 (6 bases). The CDR3 contains 16 residues. Trimming cost V 6 bases and J 1 base, with 16 bases left between them. Germline loops: CDR1 MNHNY, CDR2 SVGAGI (reference sequence). The CDR3 reads CASRRTGIQAKNIQYF. CDR3 DNA: TGTGCCAGCAGGCGAACAGGGATTCAGGCCAAAAACATTCAGTACTTC.

This clone was found a few times. This chain joins TRBV29-1 and TRBJ1-6; 10 bases line up with TRBD1. The length of the CDR3 is 13 residues. J gave up 8 bases and V 6 bases, and 4 bases lay outside the gene matches. In germline, CDR1 is SQVTM, CDR2 ANQGSEA. The CDR3 sequence is CSVGGQGDSPLHF. CDR3 bases: TGCAGCGTCGGTGGACAGGGGGATTCACCCCTCCACTTT.

The chain joins TRBV6-1 to TRBJ2-7, with 9 positions matching TRBD1. The germline V gene encodes CDR1 MNHNS and CDR2 SASEGT. This CDR3 has 14 amino acids. V lost 5 bases to trimming and J lost 7 bases; unmatched junction nucleotides: 9. CDR3 DNA sequence: TGTGCCAGCAGTCTTTCGACAGGGGGTTCGGAGCAGTACTTC. This encodes CASSLSTGGSEQYF.

The gene calls are TRBV29-1 and TRBJ1-1; no reliable D call. Germline CDR1 is SQVTM and CDR2 is ANQGSEA. The length of the CDR3 is 12 residues. V gave up 3 bases and J gave up 1 base, with 6 bases separating them. The CDR3 DNA follows: TGCAGCGTTGATTCAGCGAACACTGAAGCTTTCTTT. Amino acid sequence: CSVDSANTEAFF. The whole variable domain, filled in from reference TRBV29-1 and TRBJ1-1, reads SAVISQKPSRDICQRGTSLTIQCQVDSQVTMMFWYRQQPGQSLTLIATANQGSEATYESGFVIDKFPISRPNLTFSTLTVSNMSPEDSSIYLCSVDSANTEAFFGQGTRLTVV.

The chain has TRBV11-1 and TRBJ2-1; maybe TRBD2 (5 bases). The CDR3 loop spans 19 amino acids. CDR1 is SGHAT, CDR2 FQDESV, per germline (reference sequence). Trimming shortened V by 4 bases and J by 0 bases, and 22 bases separated the two germline ends. The CDR3 here is CASSSSSLRARSSYNEQFF. CDR3 in DNA: TGTGCCAGCAGCTCCTCCTCGCTGCGGGCTCGGAGCTCCTACAATGAGCAGTTCTTC.

The V call is TRBV9, the J call TRBJ1-4; 8 nucleotides match TRBD1. V trimming: 4 bases; J trimming: 10 bases; junction bases outside the gene matches: 15. The CDR3 is made up of 16 amino acids. Germline CDR1 SGDLS, CDR2 YYNGEE. The DNA of the CDR3 is TGTGCCAGCAGCCCCGGACAGGGCGGGGATTATGGAAAACTGTTTTTT. This translates into CASSPGQGGDYGKLFF.